This T cell receptor beta chain emerged from a study of T cell responses to AZD1222 COVID-19 vaccine. The CDR3 is made up of 13 amino acids. CDR1 and CDR2 from the germline V gene are MNHNS and SASEGT. The ends were cut back, 1 base at V and 5 bases at J, with 8 bases in the middle. The data were produced by immunoSEQ multiplex PCR, yet TCRdb's version contains in-frame clones alone and is incomplete. The repertoire holds about 73,000 clones, with around 82% as singletons. The chain carries TRBV6-1 and TRBJ1-2; no clear D gene. This specimen was peripheral blood, taken 28 days after the second AZD1222 dose. The sequence was collected from an adult who received the AZD1222 COVID-19 vaccine. The CDR3 nucleotides read TGTGCCAGCAGTGAAGGCCCAGATTATGGCTACACCTTC. Protein: CASSEGPDYGYTF.